The 22 T cell receptor beta chains presented below share a single source sample, sequenced in a study of OX40 agonist ivuxolimab in advanced cancers. The assay was immunoSEQ multiplex PCR, and TCRdb's table has in-frame clones only and misses some. The table includes about 77,000 clones, over 75% detected once. The specimen was CD4+ or CD8+ T cells sorted from blood, collected in a trial of the OX40 agonist ivuxolimab. These TCRs come from an adult with an advanced solid tumor such as melanoma, head and neck, liver or kidney cancer.

The chain employs TRBV5-1 and TRBJ2-5; TRBD2 agrees at 8 bases. CDR3 length equals 15 residues. V was clipped by 4 bases and J by 1 base; unmatched bases: 6. The germline V gene encodes CDR1 SGHRS and CDR2 YFSETQ. CDR3 region: CASSRLAGGQETQYF. CDR3 in DNA: TGCGCCAGCAGCCGACTGGCGGGGGGCCAAGAGACCCAGTACTTC.

The chain joins TRBV5-6 to TRBJ1-2, with 8 bases aligning to TRBD1. Per the germline V gene, CDR1 is SGHDT and CDR2 is YYEEEE. The CDR3 has 13 amino acids. V shed 3 bases, J shed 4 bases, and the junction held 2 bases outside the gene matches. The CDR3 is CASSYGQGYGYTF. Here the CDR3 DNA reads TGTGCCAGCAGCTACGGACAGGGCTATGGCTACACCTTC.

V gene TRBV11-2 combines with J gene TRBJ2-7; 11 nucleotides match TRBD1. Germline values: CDR1 SGHAT, CDR2 FQNNGV. The CDR3 runs to 14 residues. V gave up 5 bases and J gave up 2 bases; unmatched junction bases: 2. The CDR3 DNA reads as TGTGCCAGCAGCCAGGACAGGGGGCCCTACGAGCAGTACTTC. Encoded protein: CASSQDRGPYEQYF.

The chain is built from TRBV11-1 and TRBJ2-5; no reliable D call. In germline, CDR1 is SGHAT, CDR2 FQDESV (reference sequence). The CDR3 loop spans 16 amino acids. V was clipped by 5 bases and J by 2 bases, with 18 bases between them. This CDR3 reads CASSPKLGKGQETQYF. CDR3 in DNA: TGTGCCAGCAGCCCGAAGCTGGGTAAAGGGCAAGAGACCCAGTACTTC. Full variable domain (missing parts from reference TRBV11-1 and TRBJ2-5): EAEVAQSPRYKITEKSQAVAFWCDPISGHATLYWYRQILGQGPELLVQFQDESVVDDSQLPKDRFSAERLKGVDSTLKIQPAELGDSAMYLCASSPKLGKGQETQYFGPGTRLLVL.

V gene TRBV14 combines with J gene TRBJ2-7; 8 bases fit TRBD1. With 3 bases clipped from V and 6 bases from J, the junction kept 13 bases outside the gene matches. The CDR3 totals 16 residues. The germline V gene encodes CDR1 SGHDN and CDR2 FVKESK. The CDR3 coding sequence is TGTGCCAGCAGCCATCTTACCGGGACAGGACTGAGCGAGCAGTACTTC. As protein: CASSHLTGTGLSEQYF.

By sample fraction, this clone is medium-sized. The V and J genes are TRBV6-4 and TRBJ2-1, with TRBD2 matching over 12 bases. V was clipped by 0 bases and J by 12 bases; unmatched bases: 9. The germline gives CDR1 MRHNA, CDR2 SNTAGT. The CDR3 has 16 amino acids. CDR3 sequence (DNA): TGTGCCAGCAGTGACTCCATGGGTGCTAGCGGGGGGGCGCAGTTCTTC. As protein: CASSDSMGASGGAQFF.

In DNA form, the CDR3 reads TGCGCCAGCAGCTTGGACGAGACCCAGTACTTC. Translating it yields CASSLDETQYF. The V and J genes are TRBV5-1 and TRBJ2-5, with D hard to call. CDR1 and CDR2 from the germline V gene are SGHRS and YFSETQ. CDR3 length: 11 amino acids. Trimming stripped 0 bases from V and 5 bases from J, with 2 bases between.

This chain uses TRBV6-6 with TRBJ2-1; D could derive from TRBD1 or TRBD2 (5 bases each). Looked up from germline, CDR1 is MNHNY and CDR2 is SVGAGI (reference sequence). Trimming stripped 8 bases from V and 8 bases from J, with 13 bases between. The CDR3 runs 12 residues. The CDR3 DNA follows: TGTGCCAGCGACCAAAGGGGAGATGAGCAGTTCTTC. Translating it yields CASDQRGDEQFF.

This clone was seen only a few times. This sequence joins TRBV7-2 and TRBJ2-2; 7 nucleotides match TRBD1. The CDR3 consists of 14 residues. V was pared by 5 bases and J by 8 bases, with 8 bases of the junction left unmatched. Germline lookup yields CDR1 SGHTA and CDR2 FQGNSA. The CDR3 reads CASSPPGQFGELFF. The CDR3 DNA reads as TGTGCCAGCAGCCCGCCGGGACAGTTTGGGGAGCTGTTTTTT.

This clone was counted only a few times. CDR3 in amino acids: CASSSRGLGGGSPLHF. The DNA of the CDR3 is TGTGCCAGCAGCTCTCGAGGGCTGGGAGGGGGTTCACCCCTCCACTTT. The J gene is TRBJ1-6, the V gene TRBV7-2; D might be TRBD1 (6 bases). Germline V lookup: CDR1 SGHTA, CDR2 FQGNSA. This CDR3 is 16 amino acids long. Deletions cut 4 bases from V and 9 bases from J, with 19 bases between.

This chain joins TRBV11-2 and TRBJ2-7, with TRBD1 as a possible D gene (6 bases). V was cut by 5 bases and J by 2 bases, with 13 bases left in between. This CDR3 has 14 residues. Germline V gene sequence: CDR1 SGHAT, CDR2 FQNNGV. In DNA, the CDR3 is TGTGCCAGCAGCCCCGGACAGAGTCCCTACGAGCAGTACTTC. Its protein is CASSPGQSPYEQYF.

With regard to this clone: This likely comes from a read error, as the CDR3 has no conserved phenylalanine or tryptophan at its end. The DNA is omitted, as the CDR3 cannot be located on it reliably, and the CDR3 follows TCRdb's listing. The chain has TRBV2 and TRBJ1-2; the table's D gene call, TRBD1, was not cross checked with the DNA. CDR1 and CDR2 from the germline V gene are SNHLY and FYNNEI. The CDR3 length is 11 residues, termini included. CDR3 in amino acids: CASSERDTPEV.

The V gene is TRBV7-9, the J gene TRBJ2-3; TRBD2 matches 7 bases. Germline CDR1 and CDR2: SEHNR and FQNEAQ (reference sequence). Germline trimming cut 5 bases from V and 9 bases from J; bases unmatched to any gene: 8. CDR3 length: 13 amino acids. The CDR3 loop reads CASSPTSVGTQYF. The DNA for the CDR3 is TGTGCCAGCAGCCCTACTAGCGTGGGAACGCAGTATTTT.

The chain carries TRBV19 and TRBJ1-5, with 8 bases matching TRBD1. Trimming removed 7 bases from V and 4 bases from J; junction bases left unmatched: 9. This CDR3 has 15 amino acids. CDR1 and CDR2 (germline): LNHDA, SQIVND (reference sequence). CDR3 nucleotides: TGTGCCAGTAATCAAGGACAGGGTCGGAATCAGCCCCAGCATTTT. Protein product: CASNQGQGRNQPQHF.

This clone was recorded once. This chain connects TRBV19 to TRBJ1-5; TRBD1 is a possible D gene (5 bases). The CDR3 is made up of 16 amino acids. Germline V CDR1 and CDR2: LNHDA, SQIVND (reference sequence). V was shortened by 4 bases and J by 6 bases, with 19 bases between the two germline ends. This CDR3 reads CASSNTGTPGRQPQHF. The CDR3 DNA reads as TGTGCCAGTAGTAATACCGGGACCCCCGGACGTCAGCCCCAGCATTTT. The full variable domain, completed using reference TRBV19 and TRBJ1-5, is DGGITQSPKYLFRKEGQNVTLSCEQNLNHDAMYWYRQDPGQGLRLIYYSQIVNDFQKGDIAEGYSVSREKKESFPLTVTSAQKNPTAFYLCASSNTGTPGRQPQHFGDGTRLSIL.

The V call is TRBV18, the J call TRBJ1-5, with D perhaps matching TRBD1 (5 bases). The CDR3 length is 15 residues. Trimming removed 1 base at V and 6 bases at J, with 13 bases between. CDR1 and CDR2 from the germline V gene are KGHSH and LQKENI. The CDR3 nucleotides read TGTGCCAGCTCACCACTCGGGACGATGGGTCAGCCCCAGCATTTT. Its translation is CASSPLGTMGQPQHF.

In DNA form, the CDR3 reads TGTGCCAGCGGACTTCGGGGCAATGAAGCTTTCTTT. This gives the protein CASGLRGNEAFF. This chain joins TRBV7-9 and TRBJ1-1; a possible D gene is TRBD1 (5 bases). The length of the CDR3 is 12 residues. Trimming took off 8 bases at V and 7 bases at J, with 14 bases between the two ends. Germline CDR1 reads SEHNR; CDR2 reads FQNEAQ (reference sequence).

The chain couples TRBV4-3 to TRBJ1-2; D is possibly TRBD1 (6 bases). CDR1 LGHNA and CDR2 YSLEER come from the germline V gene. Trimming took off 4 bases at V and 5 bases at J, with 17 bases between the two ends. This CDR3 contains 15 residues. CDR3 residues: CASSPARDTFYGYTF. The CDR3 DNA reads as TGCGCCAGCAGCCCGGCCCGGGACACGTTTTATGGCTACACCTTC.

This chain uses TRBV30 with TRBJ2-6; TRBD1 matches at 7 bases. From germline, CDR1 is GTSNPN and CDR2 SVGIG (reference sequence). There are 15 residues in the CDR3. Trimming cost V 5 bases and J 2 bases; bases outside gene matches: 6. CDR3 DNA: TGTGCCTGGGTGGGACAGAGGACTGGGGCCAACGTCCTGACTTTC. Its protein product is CAWVGQRTGANVLTF. The full variable domain, completed using reference TRBV30 and TRBJ2-6, is SQTIHQWPATLVQPVGSPLSLECTVEGTSNPNLYWYRQAAGRGLQLLFYSVGIGQISSEVPQNLSASRPQDRQFILSSKKLLLSDSGFYLCAWVGQRTGANVLTFGAGSRLTVL.

This chain uses TRBV4-2 with TRBJ1-5, with D maybe TRBD1 (5 bases). The CDR3 consists of 15 residues. The V and J ends lost 0 bases and 4 bases respectively, with 10 bases between them. Germline V gene lookup returns CDR1 LGHNA and CDR2 YNFKEQ. DNA of the CDR3: TGTGCCAGCAGCCAAGATTCAGGGCCAAATCAGCCCCAGCATTTT. Its protein product is CASSQDSGPNQPQHF.

The chain is built from TRBV11-1 and TRBJ1-3; 10 nucleotides match TRBD1. This CDR3 contains 16 residues. The J segment lost 2 bases and the V segment lost 4 bases, leaving 5 bases of the junction unmatched. CDR1 and CDR2 from the germline V gene are SGHAT and FQDESV (reference sequence). The CDR3 DNA is TGTGCCAGCAGCTCTACCGGGACAGGGGCTGGAAACACCATATATTTT. It translates to CASSSTGTGAGNTIYF.

The chain carries TRBV6-5 and TRBJ1-3; no reliable D call. CDR3 length equals 16 residues. Germline CDR1 and CDR2: MNHEY and SVGAGI. Trimming shortened V by 0 bases and J by 0 bases, and 9 bases separated the two germline ends. CDR3 in amino acids: CASSYSRQDSGNTIYF. CDR3 DNA sequence: TGTGCCAGCAGTTACTCGCGGCAGGACTCTGGAAACACCATATATTTT.